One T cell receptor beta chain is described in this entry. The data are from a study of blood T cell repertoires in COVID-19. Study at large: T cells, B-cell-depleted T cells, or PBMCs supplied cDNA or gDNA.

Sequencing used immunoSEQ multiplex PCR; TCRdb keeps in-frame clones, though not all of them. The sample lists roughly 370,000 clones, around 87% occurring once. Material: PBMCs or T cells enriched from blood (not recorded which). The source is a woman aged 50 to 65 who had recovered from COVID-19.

CDR3 bases: TGTGCCAGCAGCCCACGTGGGGACAGCCACTACGAGCAGTACTTC. It codes for CASSPRGDSHYEQYF. The chain has TRBV7-9 and TRBJ2-7; 7 positions agree with TRBD1. Germline V gene sequence: CDR1 SEHNR, CDR2 FQNEAQ (reference sequence). V trimming: 5 bases; J trimming: 3 bases; junction bases outside the gene matches: 10. CDR3 length: 15 residues.